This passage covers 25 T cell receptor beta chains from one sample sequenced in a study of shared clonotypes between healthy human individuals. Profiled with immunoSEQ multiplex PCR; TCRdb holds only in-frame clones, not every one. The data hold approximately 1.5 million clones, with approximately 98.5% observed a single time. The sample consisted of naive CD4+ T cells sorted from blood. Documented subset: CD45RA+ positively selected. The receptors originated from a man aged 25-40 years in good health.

The CDR3 bases are TGTGCCACTGCCGGTTGGACAGGGGGCCAAGCCATGAACACTGAAGCTTTCTTT. It encodes CATAGWTGGQAMNTEAFF. This chain connects TRBV10-3 to TRBJ1-1, with 11 positions matching TRBD1. The CDR3 is 18 residues long. After removal of 10 bases from V and 0 bases from J, the junction contained 16 bases not matched to a gene. The V gene's germline CDR1 is ENHRY and CDR2 SYGVKD.

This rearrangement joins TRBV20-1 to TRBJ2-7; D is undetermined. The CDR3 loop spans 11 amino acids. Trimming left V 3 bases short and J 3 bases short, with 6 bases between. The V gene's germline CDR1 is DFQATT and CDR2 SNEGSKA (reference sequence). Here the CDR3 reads CSASPHYEQYF. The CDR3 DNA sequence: TGCAGTGCTAGCCCTCACTACGAGCAGTACTTC.

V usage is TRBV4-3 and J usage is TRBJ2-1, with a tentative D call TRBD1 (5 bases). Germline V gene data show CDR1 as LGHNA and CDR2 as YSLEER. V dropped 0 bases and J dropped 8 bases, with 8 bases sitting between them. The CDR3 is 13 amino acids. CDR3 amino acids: CASSQEGQDEQFF. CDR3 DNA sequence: TGCGCCAGCAGCCAAGAGGGGCAGGATGAGCAGTTCTTC.

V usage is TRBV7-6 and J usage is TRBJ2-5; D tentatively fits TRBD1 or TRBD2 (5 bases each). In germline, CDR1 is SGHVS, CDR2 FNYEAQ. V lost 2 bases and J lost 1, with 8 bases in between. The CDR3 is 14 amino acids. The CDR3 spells CASSLNGAQETQYF. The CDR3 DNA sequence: TGTGCCAGCAGCTTAAACGGGGCCCAAGAGACCCAGTACTTC. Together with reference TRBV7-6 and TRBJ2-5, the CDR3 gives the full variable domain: GAGVSQSPRYKVTKRGQDVALRCDPISGHVSLYWYRQALGQGPEFLTYFNYEAQQDKSGLPNDRFSAERPEGSISTLTIQRTEQRDSAMYRCASSLNGAQETQYFGPGTRLLVL.

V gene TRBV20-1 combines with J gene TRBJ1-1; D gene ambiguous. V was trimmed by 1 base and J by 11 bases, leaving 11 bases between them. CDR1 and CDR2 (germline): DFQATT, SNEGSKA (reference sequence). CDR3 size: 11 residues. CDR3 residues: CSARVRGEAFF. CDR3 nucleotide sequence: TGCAGTGCTAGAGTCCGGGGTGAGGCTTTCTTT.

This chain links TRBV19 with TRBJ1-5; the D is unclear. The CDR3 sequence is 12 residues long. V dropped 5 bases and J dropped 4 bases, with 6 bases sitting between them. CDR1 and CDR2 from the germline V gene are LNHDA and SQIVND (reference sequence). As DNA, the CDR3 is TGTGCCAGTAGTCCCATGAATCAGCCCCAGCATTTT. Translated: CASSPMNQPQHF.

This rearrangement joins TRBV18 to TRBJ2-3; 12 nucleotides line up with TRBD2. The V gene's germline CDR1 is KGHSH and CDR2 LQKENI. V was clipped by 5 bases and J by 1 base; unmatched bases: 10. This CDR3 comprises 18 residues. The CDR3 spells CASSALAGGPSGTDTQYF. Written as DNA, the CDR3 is TGTGCCAGCTCAGCCCTAGCGGGAGGGCCCTCGGGCACAGATACGCAGTATTTT.

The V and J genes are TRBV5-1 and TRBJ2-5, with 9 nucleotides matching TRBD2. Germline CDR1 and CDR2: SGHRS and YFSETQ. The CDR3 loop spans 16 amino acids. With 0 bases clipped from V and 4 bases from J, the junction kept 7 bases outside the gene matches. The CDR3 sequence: CASSLESSGIGETQYF. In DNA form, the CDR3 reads TGCGCCAGCAGCTTGGAGTCTAGCGGGATCGGAGAGACCCAGTACTTC.

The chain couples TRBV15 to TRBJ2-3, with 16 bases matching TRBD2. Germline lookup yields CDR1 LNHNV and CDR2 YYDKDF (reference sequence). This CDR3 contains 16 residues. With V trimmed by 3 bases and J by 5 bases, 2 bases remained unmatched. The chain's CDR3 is CATSSGTSGREDTQYF. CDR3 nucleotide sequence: TGTGCCACCAGCAGTGGGACTAGCGGGAGGGAAGATACGCAGTATTTT.

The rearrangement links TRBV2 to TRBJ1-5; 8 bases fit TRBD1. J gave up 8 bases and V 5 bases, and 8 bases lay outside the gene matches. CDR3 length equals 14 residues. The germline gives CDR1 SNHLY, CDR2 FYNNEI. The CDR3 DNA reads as TGTGCCAGCAGTCTGGACAGGGCTGAGGAGCCCCAGCATTTT. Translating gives CASSLDRAEEPQHF.

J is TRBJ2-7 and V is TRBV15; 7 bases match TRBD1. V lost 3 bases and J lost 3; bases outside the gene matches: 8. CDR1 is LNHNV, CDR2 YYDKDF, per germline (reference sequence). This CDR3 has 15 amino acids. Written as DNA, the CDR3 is TGTGCCACCAGCAGTGCACCGGGACAGTACTACGAGCAGTACTTC. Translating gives CATSSAPGQYYEQYF.

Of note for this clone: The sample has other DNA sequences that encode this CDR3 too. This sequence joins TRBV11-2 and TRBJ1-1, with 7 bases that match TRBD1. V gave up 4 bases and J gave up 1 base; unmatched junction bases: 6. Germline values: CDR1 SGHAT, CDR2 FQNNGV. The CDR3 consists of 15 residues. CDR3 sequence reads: CASSSPRQGNTEAFF. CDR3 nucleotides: TGTGCCAGCAGCTCGCCCCGACAGGGGAACACTGAAGCTTTCTTT.

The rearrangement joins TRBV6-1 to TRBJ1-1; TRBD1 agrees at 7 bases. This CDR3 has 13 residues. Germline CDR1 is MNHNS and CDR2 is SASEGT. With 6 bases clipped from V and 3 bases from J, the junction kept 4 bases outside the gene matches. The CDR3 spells CASRGTDDTEAFF. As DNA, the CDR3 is TGTGCCAGCAGGGGGACAGATGACACTGAAGCTTTCTTT.

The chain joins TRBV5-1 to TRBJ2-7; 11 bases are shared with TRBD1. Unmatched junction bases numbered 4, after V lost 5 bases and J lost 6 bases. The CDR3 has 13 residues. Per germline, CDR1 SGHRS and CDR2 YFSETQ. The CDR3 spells CASSTDRGLEQYF. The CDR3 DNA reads TGCGCCAGCAGTACGGACAGGGGGCTCGAGCAGTACTTC.

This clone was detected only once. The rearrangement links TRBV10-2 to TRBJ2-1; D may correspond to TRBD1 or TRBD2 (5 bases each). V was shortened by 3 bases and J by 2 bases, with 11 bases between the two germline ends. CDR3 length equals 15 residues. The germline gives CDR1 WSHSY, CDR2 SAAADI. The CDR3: CASSDEGLPYNEQFF. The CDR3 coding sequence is TGCGCCAGCAGTGACGAGGGGTTGCCCTACAATGAGCAGTTCTTC.

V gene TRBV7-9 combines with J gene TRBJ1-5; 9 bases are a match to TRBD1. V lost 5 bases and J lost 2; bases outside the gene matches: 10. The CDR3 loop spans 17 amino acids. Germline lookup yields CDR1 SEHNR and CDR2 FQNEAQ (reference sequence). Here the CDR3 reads CASSRGQGLDGNQPQHF. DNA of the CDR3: TGTGCCAGCAGCCGGGGACAGGGTTTAGATGGCAATCAGCCCCAGCATTTT. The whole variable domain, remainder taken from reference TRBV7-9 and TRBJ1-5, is DTGVSQNPRHKITKRGQNVTFRCDPISEHNRLYWYRQTLGQGPEFLTYFQNEAQLEKSRLLSDRFSAERPKGSFSTLEIQRTEQGDSAMYLCASSRGQGLDGNQPQHFGDGTRLSIL.

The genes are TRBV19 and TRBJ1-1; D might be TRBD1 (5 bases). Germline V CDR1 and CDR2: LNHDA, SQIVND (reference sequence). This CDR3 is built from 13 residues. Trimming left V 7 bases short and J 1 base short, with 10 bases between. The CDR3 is CASTKDRNTEAFF. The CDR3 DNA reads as TGTGCCAGTACCAAAGACAGGAACACTGAAGCTTTCTTT.

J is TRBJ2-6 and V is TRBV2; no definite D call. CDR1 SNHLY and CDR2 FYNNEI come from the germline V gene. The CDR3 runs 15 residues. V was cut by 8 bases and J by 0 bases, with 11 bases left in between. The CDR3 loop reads CASRVSGSGANVLTF. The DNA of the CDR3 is TGTGCCAGCCGCGTCAGTGGCTCTGGGGCCAACGTCCTGACTTTC.

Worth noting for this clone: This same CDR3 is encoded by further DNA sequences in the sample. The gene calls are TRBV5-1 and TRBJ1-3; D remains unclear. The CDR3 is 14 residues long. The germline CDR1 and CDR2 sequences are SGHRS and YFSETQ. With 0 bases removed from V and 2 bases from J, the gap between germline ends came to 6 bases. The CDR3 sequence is CASSLAGAGNTIYF. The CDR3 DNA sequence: TGCGCCAGCAGCTTGGCCGGGGCTGGAAACACCATATATTTT.

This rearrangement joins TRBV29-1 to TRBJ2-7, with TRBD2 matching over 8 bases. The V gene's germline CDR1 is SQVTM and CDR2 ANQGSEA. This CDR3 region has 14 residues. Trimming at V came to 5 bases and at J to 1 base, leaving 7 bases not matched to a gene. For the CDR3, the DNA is TGCAGCGTTTACAGCGGGAGCCTTTCCTACGAGCAGTACTTC. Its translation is CSVYSGSLSYEQYF.

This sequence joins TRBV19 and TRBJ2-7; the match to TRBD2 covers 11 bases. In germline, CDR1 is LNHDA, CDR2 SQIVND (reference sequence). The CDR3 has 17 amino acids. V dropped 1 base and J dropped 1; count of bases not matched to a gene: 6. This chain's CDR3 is CASSIAPSGRFSYEQYF. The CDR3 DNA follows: TGTGCCAGTAGTATAGCCCCTAGCGGGAGGTTTTCCTACGAGCAGTACTTC.

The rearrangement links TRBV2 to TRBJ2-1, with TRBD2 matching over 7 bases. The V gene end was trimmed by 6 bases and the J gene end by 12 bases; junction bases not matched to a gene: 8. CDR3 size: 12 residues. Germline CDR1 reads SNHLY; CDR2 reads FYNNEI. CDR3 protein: CASRSDPGGQFF. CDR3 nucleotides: TGTGCCAGCAGATCCGACCCGGGAGGGCAGTTCTTC.

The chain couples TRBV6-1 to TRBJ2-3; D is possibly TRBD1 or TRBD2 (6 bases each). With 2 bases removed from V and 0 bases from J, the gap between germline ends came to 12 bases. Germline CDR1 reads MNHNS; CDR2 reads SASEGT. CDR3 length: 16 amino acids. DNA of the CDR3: TGTGCCAGCAGTGAATTGAGAGGGGGGAGCACAGATACGCAGTATTTT. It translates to CASSELRGGSTDTQYF.

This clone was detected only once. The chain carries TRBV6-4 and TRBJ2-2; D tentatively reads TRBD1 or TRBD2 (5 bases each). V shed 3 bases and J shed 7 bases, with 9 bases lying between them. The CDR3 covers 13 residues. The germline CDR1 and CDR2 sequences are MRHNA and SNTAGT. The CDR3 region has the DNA TGTGCCAGCAGTGAAACGGGGCGCGGGGAGCTGTTTTTT. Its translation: CASSETGRGELFF.

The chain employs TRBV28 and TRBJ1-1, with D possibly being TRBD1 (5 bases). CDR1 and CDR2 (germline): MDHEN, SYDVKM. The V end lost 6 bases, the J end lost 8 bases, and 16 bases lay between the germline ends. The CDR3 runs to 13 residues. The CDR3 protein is CASSPGTPREAFF. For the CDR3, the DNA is TGTGCCAGCAGCCCCGGGACCCCGAGAGAAGCTTTCTTT.